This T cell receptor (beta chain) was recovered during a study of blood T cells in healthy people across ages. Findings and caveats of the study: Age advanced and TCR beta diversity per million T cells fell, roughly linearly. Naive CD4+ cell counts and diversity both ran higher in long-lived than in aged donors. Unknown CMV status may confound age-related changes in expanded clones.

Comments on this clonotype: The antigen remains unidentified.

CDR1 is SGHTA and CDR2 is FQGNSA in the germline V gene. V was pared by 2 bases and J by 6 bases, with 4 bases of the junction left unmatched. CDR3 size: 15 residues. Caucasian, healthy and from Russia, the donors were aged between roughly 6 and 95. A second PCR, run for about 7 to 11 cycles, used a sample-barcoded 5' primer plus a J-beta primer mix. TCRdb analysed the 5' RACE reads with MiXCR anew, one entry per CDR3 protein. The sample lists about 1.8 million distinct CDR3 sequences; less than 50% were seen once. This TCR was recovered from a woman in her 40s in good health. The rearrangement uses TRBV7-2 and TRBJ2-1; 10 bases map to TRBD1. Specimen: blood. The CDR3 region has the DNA TGTGCCAGCAGCTTAAGACAGGGGGCGATCAATGAGCAGTTCTTC. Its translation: CASSLRQGAINEQFF.